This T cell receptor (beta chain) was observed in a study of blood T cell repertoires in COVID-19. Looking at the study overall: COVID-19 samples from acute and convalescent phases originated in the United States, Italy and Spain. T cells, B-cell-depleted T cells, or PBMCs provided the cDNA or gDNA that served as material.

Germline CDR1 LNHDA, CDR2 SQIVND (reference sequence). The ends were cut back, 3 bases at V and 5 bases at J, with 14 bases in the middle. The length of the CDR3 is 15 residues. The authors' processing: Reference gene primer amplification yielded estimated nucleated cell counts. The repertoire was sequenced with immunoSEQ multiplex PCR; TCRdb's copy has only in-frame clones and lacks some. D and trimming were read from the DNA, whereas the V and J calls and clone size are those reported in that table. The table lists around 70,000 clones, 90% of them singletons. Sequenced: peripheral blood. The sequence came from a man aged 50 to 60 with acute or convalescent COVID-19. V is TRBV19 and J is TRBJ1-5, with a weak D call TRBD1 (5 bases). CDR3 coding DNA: TGTGCCAGTAGTATCTTCAGGGAGGACGATCAGCCCCAGCATTTT. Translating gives CASSIFREDDQPQHF.